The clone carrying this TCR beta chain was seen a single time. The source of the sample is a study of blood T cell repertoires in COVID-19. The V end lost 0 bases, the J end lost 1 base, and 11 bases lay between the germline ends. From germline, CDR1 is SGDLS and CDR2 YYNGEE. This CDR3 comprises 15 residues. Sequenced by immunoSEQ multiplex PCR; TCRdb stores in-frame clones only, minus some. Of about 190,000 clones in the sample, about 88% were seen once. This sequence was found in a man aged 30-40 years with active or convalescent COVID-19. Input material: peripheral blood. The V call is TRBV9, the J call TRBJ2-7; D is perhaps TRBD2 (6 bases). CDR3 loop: CASSVATSPSYEQYF. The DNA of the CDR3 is TGTGCCAGCAGCGTAGCTACTAGCCCGTCCTACGAGCAGTACTTC.